Below, 2 T cell receptor beta chains from the same sample are listed, as sequenced in a study of T cells after somatic rescue of genetic block. Sequenced by immunoSEQ multiplex PCR; TCRdb stores in-frame clones only, minus some. The sample contains under 150,000 clones, 80% to 95% of which appear only once. The sample taken for sequencing was peripheral blood mononuclear cells (PBMCs). The receptors come from a woman aged 18-30 years.

In DNA, the CDR3 is TGTGCCAGCAGCTTTCCAGGCGGAGGGACTGAAGCTTTCTTT. Encoded protein: CASSFPGGGTEAFF. The chain is built from TRBV5-6 and TRBJ1-1, with unresolved D. The CDR3 covers 14 residues. Germline V gives CDR1 SGHDT, CDR2 YYEEEE. With 2 bases removed from V and 5 bases from J, the gap between germline ends came to 13 bases.

This chain joins TRBV9 and TRBJ1-1; D gene unclear. The germline V and J ends were trimmed by 0 bases and 1 base, with 7 bases remaining between them. CDR3 length: 14 amino acids. The germline gives CDR1 SGDLS, CDR2 YYNGEE. This chain's CDR3 is CASSVESGNTEAFF. Here the CDR3 DNA reads TGTGCCAGCAGCGTAGAATCTGGGAACACTGAAGCTTTCTTT.